This is a list of T cell receptor beta chains from one sample in a study of blood T cell repertoires in COVID-19. Sequencing used immunoSEQ multiplex PCR; TCRdb keeps in-frame clones, though not all of them. The sample contains under 80,000 clones, 70% to 90% of which appear only once. Sequenced: peripheral blood. The receptors originated from a man between 65 and 85 years old with acute or convalescent COVID-19. Each CDR3 is given with its conserved first and last residue. The D gene is left open where the match is weak. The listing skips clone size in some rows; elsewhere it reads once, few, many or a size class.

j_call clone_size d_call v_call cdr3_nt cdr3_aa
TRBJ2-2 . TRBD2 TRBV6-2/TRBV6-3 TGTGCCAGCAGCAGAATAGCGGGAGCCACCGGGGAGCTGTTTTTT CASSRIAGATGELFF
TRBJ2-2 . . TRBV27 TGTGCCAGCAGACCGGGACTCCTCACCGGGGAGCTGTTTTTT CASRPGLLTGELFF
TRBJ1-2 . . TRBV27 TGTGCCAGCAGTTTAGGGGGAGGAGATGGCTACACCTTC CASSLGGGDGYTF
TRBJ2-3 . TRBD2 TRBV19 TGTGCCAGTAGTATCAATAGCGGGGCCGTTTCAGATACGCAGTATTTT CASSINSGAVSDTQYF
TRBJ2-1 once TRBD1 TRBV18 TGTGCCAGCTCACCACCCGGGACAGGGTTAGGGTACGGCAATGAGCAGTTCTTC CASSPPGTGLGYGNEQFF
TRBJ2-1 . TRBD1 TRBV5-3 TGTGCCAGAAGCTCGAGGGGGCCCAAAGCGTACAATGAGCAGTTCTTC CARSSRGPKAYNEQFF
TRBJ1-1 . . TRBV14 TGTGCCAGCAGCCTCGGACAGTACACTGAAGCTTTCTTT CASSLGQYTEAFF
TRBJ1-2 . TRBD1 TRBV28 TGTGCCAGCAGTTCCCCAGGACAGGGAAGTTATGGAGGCTATGGCTACACCTTC CASSSPGQGSYGGYGYTF
TRBJ1-5 . . TRBV6-2/TRBV6-3 TGTGCCAGCAGTTCACAGGGCTATCAGCCCCAGCATTTT CASSSQGYQPQHF
TRBJ1-1 . TRBD1 TRBV6-4 TGTGCCAGCAGTGTCACAGGGGGGGGAAGCACTGAAGCTTTCTTT CASSVTGGGSTEAFF
TRBJ1-2 . TRBD1 TRBV5-6 TGTGCCAGCAGCTTGGTGGACAGGGACTTCTATGGCTACACCTTC CASSLVDRDFYGYTF
TRBJ2-1 . TRBD1 TRBV12-3/TRBV12-4 TGTGCCAGCAGTAGGGACAGTTACAATGAGCAGTTCTTC CASSRDSYNEQFF
TRBJ2-1 . . TRBV14 TGTGCCAGCAGTCGTATCCAGGGGTTCCATGAGCAGTTCTTC CASSRIQGFHEQFF
TRBJ2-5 few TRBD1 TRBV28 TGTGCCAGCAGAATGGGACAGTCTGAGACCCAGTACTTC CASRMGQSETQYF
TRBJ2-1 . . TRBV5-4 TGTGCCAGCAGCTTGGCAGGAACGACCCCCTACAATGAGCAGTTCTTC CASSLAGTTPYNEQFF
TRBJ1-6 . TRBD1 TRBV3-1/TRBV3-2 TGTGCCAGCAGCCAAGACCGGGACAGCTATAATTCACCCCTCCACTTT CASSQDRDSYNSPLHF